The 26 T cell receptor beta chains in this list originate from one sample, sequenced in a study of control samples from healthy donors and cancer patients. Assay: immunoSEQ multiplex PCR; the TCRdb copy retains only in-frame clones and omits some. The sample has over 75,000 clones, around four fifths seen once. The sequenced sample consisted of blood. The receptor source for this set is a man in his thirties or forties in good health.

The V call is TRBV6-5, the J call TRBJ2-5; TRBD1 aligns across 10 bases. The CDR3 spans 15 residues. V lost 6 bases to trimming and J lost 4 bases; unmatched junction nucleotides: 8. Germline CDR1 reads MNHEY; CDR2 reads SVGAGI. CDR3 nucleotide sequence: TGTGCCAGCAGCCTGCTCGGACAGGGGGGAGAGACCCAGTACTTC. Translation gives CASSLLGQGGETQYF.

This clone was picked up a small number of times. The chain recombines TRBV7-9 with TRBJ1-2; no firm D call. V lost 2 bases and J lost 4, with 8 bases in between. Germline V gives CDR1 SEHNR, CDR2 FQNEAQ (reference sequence). CDR3 length: 13 residues. The CDR3 loop is CASSLFTSYGYTF. The CDR3 nucleotides are TGTGCCAGCAGCTTATTCACTTCCTATGGCTACACCTTC.

This clone was seen once. The genes are TRBV19 and TRBJ1-5; TRBD1 aligns across 7 bases. Germline V gene data show CDR1 as LNHDA and CDR2 as SQIVND (reference sequence). The CDR3 spans 16 residues. V gave up 2 bases and J gave up 3 bases; unmatched junction bases: 7. The CDR3 here is CASSIKPDRNNQPQHF. CDR3 nucleotide sequence: TGTGCCAGTAGTATAAAGCCGGACAGGAACAATCAGCCCCAGCATTTT.

The CDR3 loop reads CASGLVLSGQTNSPLHF. The CDR3 bases are TGTGCTAGTGGTTTGGTACTTTCAGGACAGACGAATTCACCCCTCCACTTT. V is TRBV12-5 and J is TRBJ1-6, with D perhaps matching TRBD1 (6 bases). CDR1 and CDR2 from the germline V gene are LGHNT and FRNRAP. The CDR3 contains 17 residues. The ends were cut back, 0 bases at V and 7 bases at J, with 16 bases in the middle.

CDR3 sequence reads: CASSQSLPGQGYNEQFF. The CDR3 DNA reads TGCGCCAGCAGTCAATCTCTTCCGGGACAGGGGTACAATGAGCAGTTCTTC. The chain links TRBV23-1 to TRBJ2-1; 10 bases are shared with TRBD1. TRBV23-1 is marked as an open reading frame, function uncertain. Trimming at V came to 0 bases and at J to 4 bases, leaving 6 bases not matched to a gene. This CDR3 is built from 17 residues.

This chain joins TRBV5-1 and TRBJ2-7; D may match TRBD1 or TRBD2 (5 bases each). Trimming left V 4 bases short and J 0 bases short, with 8 bases between. CDR3 length: 13 amino acids. The germline CDR1 and CDR2 sequences are SGHRS and YFSETQ. The CDR3 region is CASSPGPSYEQYF. Here the CDR3 DNA reads TGCGCCAGCAGCCCGGGACCCTCCTACGAGCAGTACTTC.

The chain recombines TRBV3-1 (or the pseudogene TRBV3-2) with TRBJ2-7; 8 nucleotides match TRBD1. This CDR3 is built from 14 residues. Germline V gives CDR1 LGHDT, CDR2 YNNKEL (reference sequence). J was trimmed by 3 bases and V by 6 bases; bases with no gene match: 7. The chain's CDR3 is CASRQTGGNYEQYF. DNA of the CDR3: TGTGCCAGCAGACAAACAGGGGGTAACTACGAGCAGTACTTC.

The gene calls are TRBV5-1 and TRBJ2-1, with a weak D call TRBD2 (5 bases). Trimming stripped 4 bases from V and 4 bases from J, with 9 bases between. CDR3 length: 13 residues. CDR1 is SGHRS and CDR2 is YFSETQ in the germline V gene. CDR3 in amino acids: CASSDRGYNEQFF. DNA for the CDR3: TGCGCCAGCAGCGACCGGGGTTACAATGAGCAGTTCTTC.

This sequence joins TRBV2 and TRBJ1-2, with D unclear. V was cut by 10 bases and J by 4 bases, with 13 bases left in between. CDR3 size: 12 residues. Germline V gene data show CDR1 as SNHLY and CDR2 as FYNNEI. The CDR3 bases are TGTGCCACTTTAAGGGTAGGCTATGGCTACACCTTC. Its protein product is CATLRVGYGYTF.

V gene TRBV19 combines with J gene TRBJ1-2; 8 bases agree with TRBD1. Unmatched junction bases numbered 8, after V lost 4 bases and J lost 4 bases. Germline V lookup: CDR1 LNHDA, CDR2 SQIVND (reference sequence). This CDR3 is 15 amino acids long. The CDR3 reads CASSRAQGAFYGYTF. The CDR3 nucleotides are TGTGCCAGTAGTAGGGCCCAGGGGGCGTTCTATGGCTACACCTTC.

This chain joins TRBV14 and TRBJ2-1; D is undetermined. CDR1 is SGHDN, CDR2 FVKESK, per germline. CDR3 size: 13 residues. Trimming took 2 bases from V and 9 from J, leaving 11 bases between them. CDR3 loop: CASSQRASPEQFF. For the CDR3, the DNA is TGTGCCAGCAGCCAAAGAGCTTCCCCTGAGCAGTTCTTC.

The chain carries TRBV28 and TRBJ1-3; tentative D call: TRBD1 (6 bases). V dropped 6 bases and J dropped 1 base, with 13 bases sitting between them. The CDR3 is 15 amino acids. Germline CDR1 reads MDHEN; CDR2 reads SYDVKM. The CDR3 sequence is CASSTGGQSGNTIYF. CDR3 nucleotide sequence: TGTGCCAGCAGCACGGGAGGACAGTCTGGAAACACCATATATTTT.

V and J are TRBV6-6 and TRBJ1-3, with a possible D match to TRBD1 (5 bases). The CDR3 covers 16 residues. Trimming removed 0 bases at V and 3 bases at J, with 12 bases between. The germline V gene encodes CDR1 MNHNY and CDR2 SVGAGI (reference sequence). CDR3 sequence: CASSYSTPGGGNTIYF. The CDR3 DNA reads TGTGCCAGCAGTTACTCGACTCCTGGGGGTGGAAACACCATATATTTT.

This chain uses TRBV6-5 with TRBJ2-7, with D tentatively TRBD2 (6 bases). V shed 2 bases and J shed 2 bases, with 10 bases lying between them. Germline V gives CDR1 MNHEY, CDR2 SVGAGI. The CDR3 contains 14 residues. The DNA for the CDR3 is TGTGCCAGCAGTTACGGGGACTCCACCTACGAGCAGTACTTC. Protein: CASSYGDSTYEQYF.

This chain uses TRBV9 with TRBJ2-2; 9 nucleotides match TRBD1. This CDR3 contains 17 residues. Germline CDR1 and CDR2: SGDLS and YYNGEE. J gave up 3 bases and V 0 bases, and 6 bases lay outside the gene matches. The CDR3 DNA reads TGTGCCAGCAGCGTAGAGGGGACAGGGTCACACACCGGGGAGCTGTTTTTT. Its translation is CASSVEGTGSHTGELFF.

The rearrangement joins TRBV2 to TRBJ2-7, with D perhaps being TRBD1 or TRBD2 (6 bases each). Germline loops: CDR1 SNHLY, CDR2 FYNNEI. V lost 2 bases to trimming and J lost 3 bases, with 23 bases between them. The CDR3 contains 18 residues. The CDR3 coding sequence is TGTGCCAGCAGTGAAAAATATCGGACCGCAGAGGGGGGCTACGAGCAGTACTTC. Translated: CASSEKYRTAEGGYEQYF.

V and J are TRBV5-1 and TRBJ1-2; 8 bases are shared with TRBD1. The germline V gene has CDR1 SGHRS and CDR2 YFSETQ. The CDR3 spans 14 residues. The trim removed 1 base at V and 7 bases at J, leaving 6 bases unmatched. Here the CDR3 reads CASSLSPGTGGYTF. DNA of the CDR3: TGCGCCAGCAGCTTGTCGCCAGGGACAGGTGGCTACACCTTC.

In the case of this clone: This sample includes further DNA sequences coding for the same CDR3. This chain joins TRBV9 and TRBJ2-7; TRBD1 matches at 9 bases. V shed 5 bases and J 5 bases; nucleotides not matched to a gene: 8. Germline CDR1 and CDR2: SGDLS and YYNGEE. The CDR3 extends over 14 amino acids. The CDR3 region has the DNA TGTGCCAGCAGGCCCGGGACAGGGAACGACGAGCAGTACTTC. The encoded protein is CASRPGTGNDEQYF.

CDR3 sequence (DNA): TGTGCCAGCAGCGTAGGAGGGGGGCGAGGGACTGAAGCTTTCTTT. Protein: CASSVGGGRGTEAFF. V usage is TRBV9 and J usage is TRBJ1-1; D is perhaps TRBD1 (6 bases). Per the germline V gene, CDR1 is SGDLS and CDR2 is YYNGEE. The germline V and J ends were trimmed by 0 bases and 5 bases, with 14 bases remaining between them. This CDR3 has 15 residues.

The chain uses TRBV12-3 or TRBV12-4 and TRBJ2-7; the D is unclear. CDR3 size: 12 residues. Deletions cut 3 bases from V and 7 bases from J, with 10 bases between. The CDR3 region is CASSFGQLEQYF. The CDR3 nucleotides are TGTGCCAGCAGTTTCGGCCAGTTGGAGCAGTACTTC.

V gene TRBV30 combines with J gene TRBJ2-2; TRBD2 aligns across 8 bases. The CDR3 has 13 amino acids. V gave up 8 bases and J gave up 6 bases; unmatched junction bases: 8. CDR1 and CDR2 from the germline V gene are GTSNPN and SVGIG (reference sequence). In DNA, the CDR3 is TGTGCCCCGCCGGGGGGGCGACCCGGGGAGCTGTTTTTT. This translates into CAPPGGRPGELFF.

The V gene is TRBV7-9, the J gene TRBJ1-5; D gene uncertain. Between the trimmed V and J ends, which lost 0 bases and 4 bases, there was a span of 7 bases. CDR1 SEHNR and CDR2 FQNEAQ come from the germline V gene (reference sequence). This CDR3 has 14 amino acids. The CDR3 region has the DNA TGTGCCAGCAGCTTAGCTGGGAATAATCAGCCCCAGCATTTT. The encoded protein is CASSLAGNNQPQHF.

This clone occurred once. The rearrangement joins TRBV24-1 to TRBJ2-7; possibly TRBD1 or TRBD2 for D (5 bases each). The CDR3 is made up of 14 amino acids. The V and J ends lost 5 bases and 3 bases respectively, with 13 bases between them. Looked up from germline, CDR1 is KGHDR and CDR2 is SFDVKD. CDR3 sequence: CATSVSREFYEQYF. The CDR3 bases are TGTGCCACCAGTGTGTCCAGGGAGTTCTACGAGCAGTACTTC.

The V call is TRBV4-2, the J call TRBJ1-5, with a weak D call TRBD1 (5 bases). This CDR3 has 14 amino acids. Between the trimmed V and J ends, which lost 2 bases and 3 bases, there was a span of 8 bases. CDR1 LGHNA and CDR2 YNFKEQ come from the germline V gene. The CDR3 bases are TGTGCCAGCAGCCAACAGGGCTTCAATCAGCCCCAGCATTTT. Translated: CASSQQGFNQPQHF.

This sequence joins TRBV27 and TRBJ1-1; D is unclear. The germline V and J ends were trimmed by 3 bases and 7 bases, with 12 bases remaining between them. This CDR3 region has 13 residues. Germline assignment: CDR1 MNHEY and CDR2 SMNVEV (reference sequence). The CDR3 coding sequence is TGTGCCAGCAGTTTGCGGCCAAGAGGTGAAGCTTTCTTT. Translating it yields CASSLRPRGEAFF.

This chain uses TRBV27 with TRBJ1-6; 7 bases agree with TRBD1. CDR3 length equals 17 residues. Germline V gene lookup returns CDR1 MNHEY and CDR2 SMNVEV (reference sequence). With V trimmed by 6 bases and J by 7 bases, 15 bases remained unmatched. The CDR3 sequence: CASSPWTGPPENSPLHF. The CDR3 DNA is TGTGCCAGCAGCCCTTGGACAGGCCCGCCTGAGAATTCACCCCTCCACTTT.